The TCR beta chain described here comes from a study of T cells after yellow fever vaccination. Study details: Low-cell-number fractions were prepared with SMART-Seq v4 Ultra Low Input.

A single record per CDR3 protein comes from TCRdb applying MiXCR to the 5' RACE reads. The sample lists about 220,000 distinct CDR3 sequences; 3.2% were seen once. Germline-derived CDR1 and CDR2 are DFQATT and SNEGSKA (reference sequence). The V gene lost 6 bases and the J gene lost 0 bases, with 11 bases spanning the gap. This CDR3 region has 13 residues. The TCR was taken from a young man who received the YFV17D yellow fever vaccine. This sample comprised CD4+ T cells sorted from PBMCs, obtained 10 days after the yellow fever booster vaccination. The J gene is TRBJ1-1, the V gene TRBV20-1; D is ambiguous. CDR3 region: CSASQDMNTEAFF. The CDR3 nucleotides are TGCAGTGCGAGCCAAGATATGAACACTGAAGCTTTCTTT.